The present entry profiles one T cell receptor (beta chain) with its context. The antigen is unknown. This sample stems from a study of shared clonotypes between healthy human individuals. The wider study: In total, the donors were a couple of women and a few men aged 18 to 49.

Trimming left V 5 bases short and J 12 bases short, with 22 bases between. CDR3 size: 14 residues. Germline CDR1 is SGHNT and CDR2 is YENEEA. Every subset's genomic DNA went evenly onto several immunoSEQ plates. TCRdb's table, derived via immunoSEQ multiplex PCR, lists solely in-frame clones and lacks some. The data hold about 980,000 clones, with roughly 72% observed a single time. The CD4+ fraction was divided into a CD45RA+ naive subset and a CD45RA-negative memory subset. Overall study findings and caveats: A small donor pool kept down the genetic and exposure-history diversity that was represented.

The chain employs TRBV11-3 and TRBJ1-1; D perhaps matches TRBD1 (5 bases). This TCR derives from a man younger than 35 in good health. Sequencing was carried out using memory CD4+ T cells sorted from blood. Subset specified: CD45RA-negative fraction. The CDR3 coding sequence is TGTGCCAGCAGCCCATCGGGGGGGTCAACGAAGTCTTTCTTT. This codes for CASSPSGGSTKSFF. Full variable domain (remainder filled in from reference TRBV11-3 and TRBJ1-1): EAGVVQSPRYKIIEKKQPVAFWCNPISGHNTLYWYLQNLGQGPELLIRYENEEAVDDSQLPKDRFSAERLKGVDSTLKIQPAELGDSAVYLCASSPSGGSTKSFFGQGTRLTVV.